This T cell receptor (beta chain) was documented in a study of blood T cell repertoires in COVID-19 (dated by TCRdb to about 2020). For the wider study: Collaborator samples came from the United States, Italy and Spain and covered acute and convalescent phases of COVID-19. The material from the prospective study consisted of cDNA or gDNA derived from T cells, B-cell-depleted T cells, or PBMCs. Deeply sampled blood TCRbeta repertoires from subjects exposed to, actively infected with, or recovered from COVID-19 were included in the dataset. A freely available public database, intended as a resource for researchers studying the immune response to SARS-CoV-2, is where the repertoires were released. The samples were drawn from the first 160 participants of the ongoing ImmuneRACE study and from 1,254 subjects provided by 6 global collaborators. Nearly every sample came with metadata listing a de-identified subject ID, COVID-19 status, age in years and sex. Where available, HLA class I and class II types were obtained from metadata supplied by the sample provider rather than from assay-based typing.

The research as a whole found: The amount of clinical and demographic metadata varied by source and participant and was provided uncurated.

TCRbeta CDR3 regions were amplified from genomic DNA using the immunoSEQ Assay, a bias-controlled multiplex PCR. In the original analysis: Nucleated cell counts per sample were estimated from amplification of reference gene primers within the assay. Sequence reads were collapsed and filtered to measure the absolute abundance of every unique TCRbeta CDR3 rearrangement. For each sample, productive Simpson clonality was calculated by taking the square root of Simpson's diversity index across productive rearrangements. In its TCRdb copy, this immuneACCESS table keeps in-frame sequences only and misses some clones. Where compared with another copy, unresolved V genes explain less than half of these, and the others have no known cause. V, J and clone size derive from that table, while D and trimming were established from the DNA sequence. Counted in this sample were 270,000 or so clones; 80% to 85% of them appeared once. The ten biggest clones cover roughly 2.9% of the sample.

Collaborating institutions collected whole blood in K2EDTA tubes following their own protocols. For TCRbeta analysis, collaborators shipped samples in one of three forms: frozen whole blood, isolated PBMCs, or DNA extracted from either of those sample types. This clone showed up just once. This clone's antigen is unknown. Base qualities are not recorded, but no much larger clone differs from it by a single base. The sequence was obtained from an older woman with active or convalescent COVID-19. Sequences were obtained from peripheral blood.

The CDR3 region reads CASSVALTSGAQQFF. The DNA sequence is given as TGTGCCAGCAGCGTAGCTCTGACTAGCGGGGCCCAGCAGTTCTTC. The chain couples TRBV9 to TRBJ2-1, with 11 central nucleotides matching TRBD2. V is trimmed back by 0 bases and J by 11 bases, and the junction contains 7 bases that no gene match accounts for. The germline V gene supplies CDR1 SGDLS and CDR2 YYNGEE. The CDR3, cysteine through phenylalanine, is 15 amino acids long. CDR3 DNA only is kept here, 45 bases in frame from base 1.